This is a list of T cell receptor beta chains from one sample in a study of T cell repertoires in cytomegalovirus infection. TCRdb re-called the reads with MiXCR, one entry per CDR3 protein. The data contain approximately 750,000 distinct CDR3 sequences, less than 40% of them singletons. The sequenced sample was PBMCs. These receptors came from a human donor in good health (CMV status not recorded). Some clones in this sample may be carry-over from other donors' samples. Each CDR3 is given with its conserved first and last residue. D genes are given only for firm matches. Clone size appears in some rows only: once, few, many, or a class for an expanded clone.

j_call,d_call,clone_size,v_call,cdr3_aa,cdr3_nt
TRBJ2-1,TRBD2,few,TRBV11-2,CASSFSSSGRGIYNVEQFF,TGTGCCAGCAGCTTCTCGTCTTCGGGGCGGGGGATCTACAATGTCGAGCAGTTCTTC
TRBJ2-7,-,few,TRBV12-3/TRBV12-4,CASSLSPAGSYEQYF,TGTGCCAGCAGTTTGTCCCCGGCAGGGTCCTACGAGCAGTACTTC
TRBJ2-3,-,few,TRBV14,CASSPYLGDTQYF,TGTGCCAGCAGCCCCTATTTGGGAGATACGCAGTATTTT
TRBJ2-5,-,few,TRBV24-1,CATSDVDVEGTQYF,TGTGCCACCAGTGACGTAGACGTGGAGGGGACCCAGTACTTC
TRBJ1-5,TRBD1,-,TRBV5-3,CARSRDRADNQPQHF,TGTGCCAGAAGCCGGGACAGGGCGGACAATCAGCCCCAGCATTTT
TRBJ2-2,TRBD2,few,TRBV10-3,CAISESLAGGPGTGELFF,TGTGCCATCAGTGAGTCACTAGCGGGAGGGCCGGGCACCGGGGAGCTGTTTTTT
TRBJ1-5,-,few,TRBV28,CASSLEGRMEQPQHF,TGTGCCAGCAGTTTGGAGGGGCGGATGGAACAGCCCCAGCATTTT
TRBJ2-3,TRBD2,-,TRBV6-2/TRBV6-3,CASRPAGVSTDTQYF,TGTGCCAGCAGACCGGCGGGAGTTAGCACAGATACGCAGTATTTT
TRBJ2-2,TRBD2,-,TRBV7-2,CASSASGAGVYTGELFF,TGTGCCAGCAGCGCATCCGGGGCGGGAGTGTACACCGGGGAGCTGTTTTTT
TRBJ1-1,-,-,TRBV7-6,CASSPQGPANTEAFF,TGTGCCAGCAGCCCACAGGGACCGGCGAACACTGAAGCTTTCTTT
TRBJ2-3,TRBD1,-,TRBV6-2/TRBV6-3,CASSDRDRVPDTQYF,TGTGCCAGCAGTGACCGGGACAGGGTCCCAGATACGCAGTATTTT
TRBJ2-7,-,many,TRBV20-1,CSARDEFLGSVYEQYF,TGCAGTGCTAGAGATGAATTCCTAGGCAGCGTCTACGAGCAGTACTTC
TRBJ2-5,-,few,TRBV7-2,CASSLGSGDGTQYF,TGTGCCAGCAGCTTAGGGTCAGGGGATGGGACCCAGTACTTC
TRBJ1-2,-,-,TRBV25-1,CASSESGPLVHGYTF,TGTGCCAGCAGTGAGTCCGGACCCCTGGTGCATGGCTACACCTTC
TRBJ2-5,-,-,TRBV6-6,CASSYKEGTQYF,TGTGCCAGCAGTTACAAGGAGGGGACCCAGTACTTC
TRBJ2-7,TRBD1,-,TRBV12-3/TRBV12-4,CASSLWRDRGTYEQYF,TGTGCCAGCAGTTTATGGCGGGACAGGGGGACCTACGAGCAGTACTTC
TRBJ1-1,-,few,TRBV10-3,CAISGTPGHTEAFF,TGTGCCATCAGTGGGACACCGGGACACACTGAAGCTTTCTTT
TRBJ2-3,TRBD1,-,TRBV11-2,CASSSGTGGDTQYF,TGTGCCAGCAGCTCCGGGACAGGGGGAGATACGCAGTATTTT
TRBJ2-2,TRBD2,-,TRBV29-1,CSVGGGTGELFF,TGCAGCGTTGGGGGGGGGACCGGGGAGCTGTTTTTT
TRBJ1-2,-,many,TRBV12-3/TRBV12-4,CASSLTGFYGYTF,TGTGCCAGCAGCTTAACGGGCTTCTATGGCTACACCTTC
TRBJ1-5,-,few,TRBV7-6,CASSSYAGQPQHF,TGTGCCAGCAGCTCCTACGCGGGTCAGCCCCAGCATTTT
TRBJ2-1,-,few,TRBV19,CASARPPYNEQFF,TGTGCCAGTGCCAGACCTCCCTACAATGAGCAGTTCTTC
TRBJ1-2,-,-,TRBV7-2,CSSSLAPGPFYGYTF,TGTTCCAGCAGCTTAGCGCCCGGACCTTTCTATGGCTACACCTTC
TRBJ2-3,TRBD2,once,TRBV10-3,CAISESTWGQRGEDTQYF,TGTGCCATCAGTGAGTCGACTTGGGGCCAGCGGGGAGAAGATACGCAGTATTTT
TRBJ2-2,-,few,TRBV5-4,CASLKGGELFF,TGTGCCAGCCTAAAAGGCGGGGAGCTGTTTTTT
TRBJ1-1,-,-,TRBV6-5,CASSRYREGTEAFF,TGTGCCAGCAGTCGATACAGGGAGGGCACTGAAGCTTTCTTT
TRBJ1-5,-,once,TRBV7-9,CASSLGVGQSNQPQHF,TGTGCCAGCAGCTTAGGAGTTGGTCAGAGCAATCAGCCCCAGCATTTT
TRBJ2-1,TRBD2,-,TRBV18,CASSLLPGTSGGSEQFF,TGTGCCAGCTCACTACTGCCGGGGACTAGCGGGGGTAGTGAGCAGTTCTTC
TRBJ1-4,TRBD1,-,TRBV7-6,CASSLASRPGTGNENMFF,TGTGCCAGCAGCTTAGCCAGCAGACCCGGGACAGGAAATGAAAACATGTTTTTT
TRBJ1-6,-,-,TRBV3-1,CASSQGSGRDSPLHF,TGTGCCAGCAGCCAAGGGTCAGGACGTGATTCACCCCTCCACTTT
TRBJ2-7,TRBD2,many,TRBV7-6,CASSWGGLAGSPYEQYF,TGTGCCAGCAGCTGGGGAGGACTAGCGGGTTCACCCTACGAGCAGTACTTC
TRBJ1-5,-,many,TRBV7-8,CASSLGGAGRNQPQHF,TGTGCCAGCAGCTTAGGAGGAGCAGGACGAAATCAGCCCCAGCATTTT
TRBJ1-2,-,once,TRBV5-4,CASSWEGVGNYGYTF,TGTGCCAGCAGCTGGGAAGGCGTGGGAAACTATGGCTACACCTTC
TRBJ2-5,-,-,TRBV7-9,CASSAITYRPGLQGTQYF,TGTGCCAGCAGCGCTATTACTTACCGACCGGGGCTACAAGGGACCCAGTACTTC
TRBJ1-1,-,-,TRBV20-1,CSVKMNREGERNTEAFF,TGCAGTGTTAAGATGAACAGGGAGGGAGAACGGAACACTGAAGCTTTCTTT